This T cell receptor beta chain was sequenced during a study of blood T cell repertoires in COVID-19. CDR1 and CDR2 (germline): SGHRS, YFSETQ. This CDR3 has 15 residues. The J segment lost 2 bases and the V segment lost 0 bases, leaving 4 bases of the junction unmatched. This clone was observed a single time. Original methodology: From reference gene primer amplification, estimates of nucleated cell counts were derived. Generated by immunoSEQ multiplex PCR, the TCRdb table keeps only in-frame clones and is missing some. The V and J calls and clone size come from that table; D and trimming were worked out from the DNA. The sample records about 88,000 clones, roughly 90% being singletons.

The chain combines TRBV5-1 with TRBJ2-7; 8 nucleotides align to TRBD1. Sequencing was performed on peripheral blood. The TCR originated in a male donor with acute or convalescent COVID-19. The DNA of the CDR3 is TGCGCCAGCAGCTTGGCCGTGACAGGGGCCTACGAGCAGTACTTC. It yields the protein CASSLAVTGAYEQYF.